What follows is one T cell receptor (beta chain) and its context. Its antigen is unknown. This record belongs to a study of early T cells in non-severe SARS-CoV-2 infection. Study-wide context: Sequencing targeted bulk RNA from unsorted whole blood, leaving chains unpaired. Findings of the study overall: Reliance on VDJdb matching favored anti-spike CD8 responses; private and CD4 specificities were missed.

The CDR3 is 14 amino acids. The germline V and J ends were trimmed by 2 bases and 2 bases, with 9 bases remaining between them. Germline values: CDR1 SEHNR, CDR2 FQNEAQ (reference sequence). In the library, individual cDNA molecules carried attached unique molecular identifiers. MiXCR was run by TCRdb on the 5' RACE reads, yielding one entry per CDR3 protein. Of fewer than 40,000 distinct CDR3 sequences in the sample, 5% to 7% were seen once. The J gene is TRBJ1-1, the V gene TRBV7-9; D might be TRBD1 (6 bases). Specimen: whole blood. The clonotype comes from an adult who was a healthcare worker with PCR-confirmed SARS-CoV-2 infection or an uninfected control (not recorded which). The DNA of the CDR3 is TGTGCCAGCAGCTTACAGGGGTCAAACACTGAAGCTTTCTTT. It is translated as CASSLQGSNTEAFF. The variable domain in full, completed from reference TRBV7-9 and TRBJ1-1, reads DTGVSQNPRHKITKRGQNVTFRCDPISEHNRLYWYRQTLGQGPEFLTYFQNEAQLEKSRLLSDRFSAERPKGSFSTLEIQRTEQGDSAMYLCASSLQGSNTEAFFGQGTRLTVV.